The clone carrying this TCR beta chain was detected once. The sample comes from a study of STAT5B mutations in CD4+ large granular lymphocyte leukemia. Trimming took off 4 bases at V and 0 bases at J, with 11 bases between the two ends. This CDR3 is built from 16 residues. Germline V CDR1 and CDR2: SGHKS, YYEKEE (reference sequence). TCRdb keeps only in-frame clones here, not all; method: immunoSEQ multiplex PCR. The table shows 3,500 to 4,500 clones, with around 74% occurring only once. The TCR originated in a man between 65 and 79 years old with CD4+ T-cell large granular lymphocyte leukemia. Sample: PBMCs. J is TRBJ2-6 and V is TRBV5-5; D remains ambiguous. CDR3 protein: CASSPAASSGANVLTF. The CDR3 DNA reads as TGTGCCAGCAGCCCGGCGGCCAGCTCTGGGGCCAACGTCCTGACTTTC.